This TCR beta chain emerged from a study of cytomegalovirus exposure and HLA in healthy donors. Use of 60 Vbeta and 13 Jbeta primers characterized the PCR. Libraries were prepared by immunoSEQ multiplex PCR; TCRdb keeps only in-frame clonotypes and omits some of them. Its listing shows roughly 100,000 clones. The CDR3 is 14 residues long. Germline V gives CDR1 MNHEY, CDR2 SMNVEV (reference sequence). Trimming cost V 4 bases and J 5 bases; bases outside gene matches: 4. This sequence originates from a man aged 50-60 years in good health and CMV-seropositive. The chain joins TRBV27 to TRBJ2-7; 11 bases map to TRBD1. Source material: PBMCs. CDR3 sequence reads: CASSSDRGQDEQYF. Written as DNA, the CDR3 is TGTGCCAGCAGTTCGGACAGGGGGCAGGACGAGCAGTACTTC.